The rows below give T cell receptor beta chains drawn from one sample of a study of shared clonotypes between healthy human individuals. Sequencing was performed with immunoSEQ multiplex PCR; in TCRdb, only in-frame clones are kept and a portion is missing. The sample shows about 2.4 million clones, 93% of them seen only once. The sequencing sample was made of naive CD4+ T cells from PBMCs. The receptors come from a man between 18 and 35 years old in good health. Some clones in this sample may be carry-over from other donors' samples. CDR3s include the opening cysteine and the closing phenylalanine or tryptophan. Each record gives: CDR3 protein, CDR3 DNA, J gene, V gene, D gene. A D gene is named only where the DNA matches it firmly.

CDR3: CASSLETNTGELFF
DNA: TGCGCCAGCAGCTTGGAAACGAACACCGGGGAGCTGTTTTTT
J: TRBJ2-2
V: TRBV5-1
D: .

CDR3: CASGGQPPPQYF
DNA: TGCGCCAGCGGGGGCCAGCCCCCTCCGCAGTATTTT
J: TRBJ2-3
V: TRBV10-1
D: .

CDR3: CASSLGTGGWYEQYF
DNA: TGTGCCAGCAGCTTGGGGACAGGGGGCTGGTACGAGCAGTACTTC
J: TRBJ2-7
V: TRBV5-5
D: TRBD1

CDR3: CASSFHRSNQPQHF
DNA: TGTGCCAGCAGCTTCCACAGGTCTAATCAGCCCCAGCATTTT
J: TRBJ1-5
V: TRBV11-2
D: .

CDR3: CATSRVLEGMSTQYF
DNA: TGTGCCACCAGCCGGGTCTTGGAGGGGATGTCTACGCAGTATTTT
J: TRBJ2-3
V: TRBV15
D: .

CDR3: CASSYSGLPLHF
DNA: TGTGCCAGCAGTTACTCGGGACTTCCCCTCCACTTT
J: TRBJ1-6
V: TRBV6-5
D: .

CDR3: CASTVADTQYF
DNA: TGTGCAAGTACGGTAGCAGATACGCAGTATTTT
J: TRBJ2-3
V: TRBV2
D: .

CDR3: CASSQDLVRRTGVIYEQYF
DNA: TGCGCCAGCAGCCAAGATCTCGTTCGAAGGACAGGGGTAATCTACGAGCAGTACTTC
J: TRBJ2-7
V: TRBV4-1
D: TRBD1

CDR3: CASSLSGRVVEQYF
DNA: TGTGCCAGTAGTCTTAGCGGGAGGGTAGTCGAGCAGTACTTC
J: TRBJ2-7
V: TRBV19
D: TRBD2

CDR3: CASSLGTSGRGKTDTQYF
DNA: TGCGCCAGCAGCTTGGGGACTAGCGGGAGAGGAAAGACAGATACGCAGTATTTT
J: TRBJ2-3
V: TRBV5-1
D: TRBD2

CDR3: CASSLDRGMNTEAFF
DNA: TGCGCCAGCAGCTTAGACAGGGGGATGAACACTGAAGCTTTCTTT
J: TRBJ1-1
V: TRBV5-1
D: TRBD1

CDR3: CASSQFNYGYTF
DNA: TGTGCCAGCAGTCAGTTTAACTATGGCTACACCTTC
J: TRBJ1-2
V: TRBV7-2
D: .

CDR3: CASRSRDRRTDTQYF
DNA: TGTGCCAGTAGGTCCCGGGACAGGAGGACAGATACGCAGTATTTT
J: TRBJ2-3
V: TRBV19
D: TRBD1